What follows are 17 T cell receptor beta chains derived from one specimen sequenced in a study of blood T cell repertoires in COVID-19. Clones were sequenced by immunoSEQ multiplex PCR, and TCRdb holds only the in-frame ones, with some missing. The table has under 350,000 clones, about nine tenths seen once; the top ten hold around 1.9%. Sample: peripheral blood. The receptors originated from a woman aged 25 to 39 with COVID-19, enrolled during active disease.

With respect to this clone: Other nucleotide sequences in the sample specify the same CDR3. The chain links TRBV18 to TRBJ1-2; 8 bases line up with TRBD1. Germline V lookup: CDR1 KGHSH, CDR2 LQKENI. Unmatched junction bases numbered 0, after V lost 2 bases and J lost 4 bases. This CDR3 has 13 residues. The CDR3 sequence is CASSPDRGYGYTF. CDR3 nucleotide sequence: TGTGCCAGCTCACCAGACAGGGGCTATGGCTACACCTTC.

This chain uses TRBV20-1 with TRBJ2-7; no firm D call. Trimming pared 1 base from V and 7 bases from J, leaving 5 bases between. The CDR3 contains 10 residues. Germline lookup yields CDR1 DFQATT and CDR2 SNEGSKA (reference sequence). The CDR3 DNA is TGCAGTGCTAGAGTACAGGAGCAGTACGTC. As protein: CSARVQEQYV.

About this clone: Relative to the germline gene, one junction end is altered; a read error may explain this. The CDR3 nucleotides read TGTGCTAGTGCCAGCGGGAACTCCGGGGAGCTGTTTTTT. This sequence encodes CASASGNSGELFF. The chain combines TRBV12-5 with TRBJ2-2; TRBD2 agrees at 7 bases. There are 13 residues in the CDR3. From germline, CDR1 is LGHNT and CDR2 FRNRAP.

The V call is TRBV18, the J call TRBJ1-2, with D possibly TRBD1 on 6 matching bases. This CDR3 is 17 amino acids long. V lost 3 bases and J 8 bases, leaving 25 bases between the germline ends. Germline V gene sequence: CDR1 KGHSH, CDR2 LQKENI. This CDR3 is CASSPVSGQGTVTGYTF. The CDR3 DNA sequence: TGTGCCAGCTCACCTGTGAGTGGGCAGGGGACCGTGACCGGCTACACCTTC.

This clone was seen a handful of times. The chain recombines TRBV7-3 with TRBJ2-5; 7 bases agree with TRBD2. With V trimmed by 4 bases and J by 7 bases, 6 bases remained unmatched. This CDR3 is built from 13 residues. Germline V gives CDR1 SGHTA, CDR2 FQGTGA. The CDR3 sequence: CASSSDQRGTQYF. DNA of the CDR3: TGTGCCAGCAGCTCCGACCAGCGGGGGACCCAGTACTTC.

In this sample, this clone turned up once. This sequence joins TRBV2 and TRBJ2-7; 9 nucleotides line up with TRBD2. The J segment lost 7 bases and the V segment lost 5 bases, leaving 9 bases of the junction unmatched. Germline V gene data show CDR1 as SNHLY and CDR2 as FYNNEI. This CDR3 is 14 amino acids long. The CDR3 loop is CASSLAGARGEQYF. In DNA form, the CDR3 reads TGTGCCAGCAGTTTAGCGGGGGCCCGGGGAGAGCAGTACTTC.

V is TRBV4-2 and J is TRBJ1-6; 7 nucleotides line up with TRBD1. The germline V gene encodes CDR1 LGHNA and CDR2 YNFKEQ. The CDR3 is made up of 16 amino acids. V shed 4 bases, J shed 5 bases, and the junction held 8 bases outside the gene matches. DNA for the CDR3: TGTGCCAGCAGCCTAAATAGGGGACAGAATAATTCACCCCTCCACTTT. Its translation: CASSLNRGQNNSPLHF.

This chain connects TRBV19 to TRBJ1-5; a possible D gene is TRBD1 (5 bases). The germline V gene encodes CDR1 LNHDA and CDR2 SQIVND (reference sequence). Trimming shortened V by 3 bases and J by 4 bases, and 16 bases separated the two germline ends. The CDR3 extends over 16 amino acids. In DNA form, the CDR3 reads TGTGCCAGTAGTATGTGGGGGGAGCAGGGTAATCAGCCCCAGCATTTT. Translated: CASSMWGEQGNQPQHF. The whole variable domain, filled in from reference TRBV19 and TRBJ1-5, reads DGGITQSPKYLFRKEGQNVTLSCEQNLNHDAMYWYRQDPGQGLRLIYYSQIVNDFQKGDIAEGYSVSREKKESFPLTVTSAQKNPTAFYLCASSMWGEQGNQPQHFGDGTRLSIL.

The V and J genes are TRBV5-6 and TRBJ2-3, with TRBD1 matching 11 bases. CDR1 and CDR2 (germline): SGHDT, YYEEEE. The CDR3 is made up of 16 amino acids. Trimming took 1 base from V and 7 from J; bases not matched to a gene: 8. The CDR3 nucleotides are TGTGCCAGCAGCTTGACGGATGGACAGGGGGCTAATACGCAGTATTTT. Translation: CASSLTDGQGANTQYF.

The table lists this clone with a count of one. This chain links TRBV5-1 with TRBJ1-2, with 7 nucleotides matching TRBD1. V shed 2 bases, J shed 6 bases, and the junction held 4 bases outside the gene matches. Looked up from germline, CDR1 is SGHRS and CDR2 is YFSETQ. The CDR3 is 13 amino acids. CDR3 in DNA: TGCGCCAGCAGCTTCGGGGACAGCGATGGCTACACCTTC. As protein: CASSFGDSDGYTF.

This chain joins TRBV18 and TRBJ2-2; 8 positions agree with TRBD2. The CDR3 covers 17 residues. The germline V gene encodes CDR1 KGHSH and CDR2 LQKENI. V shed 3 bases, J shed 6 bases, and the junction held 12 bases outside the gene matches. The CDR3 nucleotides read TGTGCCAGCTCACCCACCGCCGGGGGGGCCCCCGCCGGGGAGCTGTTTTTT. This sequence encodes CASSPTAGGAPAGELFF.

The J gene is TRBJ2-7, the V gene TRBV14, with 7 bases that match TRBD1. V shed 1 base, J shed 4 bases, and the junction held 4 bases outside the gene matches. The V gene's germline CDR1 is SGHDN and CDR2 FVKESK. This CDR3 is built from 14 residues. The CDR3 DNA sequence: TGTGCCAGCAGCCAAGGGACAGGCGGTTACGAGCAGTACTTC. Translation gives CASSQGTGGYEQYF.

CDR3 sequence reads: CASSYDLRVAGYTF. The DNA of the CDR3 is TGTGCCAGCAGTTACGACCTCAGGGTGGCTGGCTACACCTTC. The V and J genes are TRBV6-5 and TRBJ1-2; maybe TRBD1 (5 bases). V was shortened by 2 bases and J by 7 bases, with 14 bases between the two germline ends. The CDR3 sequence is 14 residues long. CDR1 MNHEY and CDR2 SVGAGI come from the germline V gene.

V usage is TRBV7-2 and J usage is TRBJ2-5; 10 positions agree with TRBD2. V lost 3 bases, J lost 2 bases, and 3 bases stayed unmatched. CDR3 length: 15 residues. CDR1 SGHTA and CDR2 FQGNSA come from the germline V gene. The CDR3 coding sequence is TGTGCCAGCAGCTTCCCAGCGGGGGGGCAAGAGACCCAGTACTTC. Translation: CASSFPAGGQETQYF.

V and J are TRBV3-1 (or the pseudogene TRBV3-2) and TRBJ1-1; D is unresolved. Germline assignment: CDR1 LGHDT and CDR2 YNNKEL (reference sequence). This CDR3 comprises 13 residues. V was trimmed by 3 bases and J by 3 bases, leaving 8 bases between them. CDR3 DNA: TGTGCCAGCAGCCAGAGGGTGGACACTGAAGCTTTCTTT. Its translation is CASSQRVDTEAFF.

The CDR3 region is CASKTGAGDTQYF. The CDR3 DNA sequence: TGTGCCAGCAAAACAGGGGCGGGAGATACGCAGTATTTT. This chain joins TRBV27 and TRBJ2-3, with 7 nucleotides matching TRBD1. This CDR3 spans 13 amino acids. Per germline, CDR1 MNHEY and CDR2 SMNVEV (reference sequence). V shed 7 bases and J 5 bases; nucleotides not matched to a gene: 6.

The chain links TRBV19 to TRBJ1-2, with D possibly being TRBD1 (6 bases). The V and J ends lost 1 base and 6 bases respectively, with 15 bases between them. The CDR3 runs 15 residues. In germline, CDR1 is LNHDA, CDR2 SQIVND (reference sequence). The CDR3 nucleotides read TGTGCCAGTAGTATAGGGCACAGGGTGAACCATGGCTACACCTTC. This translates into CASSIGHRVNHGYTF.